This T cell receptor (beta chain) was observed in a study of post-analysis software for immune sequencing data. Overall study findings and caveats: By F measure, strong co-clustering occurred among samples prepared in the same batch.

As concerns this clonotype: The antigen remains undetermined.

The TCR beta cDNA libraries carried unique molecular identifiers. Each CDR3 protein is one row after TCRdb ran MiXCR on the PCR reads. The sample has more than 500,000 distinct CDR3 sequences; 34% are singletons. The sequenced sample consisted of blood. The clonotype comes from a girl aged 2 to 17 with multiple sclerosis.

The CDR3 nucleotides read TGCAGTGCTATTTGGGGGACCGGAGAGACCCAGTACTTC. Amino acid sequence: CSAIWGTGETQYF. The chain links TRBV20-1 to TRBJ2-5, with D perhaps given as TRBD1 or TRBD2 (5 bases each). The V gene lost 4 bases and the J gene lost 4 bases, with 13 bases spanning the gap. The CDR3 consists of 13 residues. The V gene's germline CDR1 is DFQATT and CDR2 SNEGSKA (reference sequence).